One TCR beta chain is described in this entry. The method was immunoSEQ multiplex PCR; TCRdb's version includes in-frame clones alone and lacks a portion of them. The table includes more than 550,000 clones, over 75% detected once. The sample belongs to a study of shared T cell receptors in the human thymus. This same sample was also part of a study on human thymus T cells. That report notes: Thymic tissue was derived from resections collected during corrective heart surgery.

The source is a boy younger than two with a congenital heart defect. The sequencing input was thymocytes.

The CDR3 loop is CASSNFSMGLAGQETQYF. In DNA form, the CDR3 reads TGCGCCAGCAGCAACTTCTCTATGGGACTAGCGGGTCAAGAGACCCAGTACTTC. The gene calls are TRBV5-1 and TRBJ2-5, with TRBD2 matching 12 bases. The CDR3 is made up of 18 amino acids. CDR1 SGHRS and CDR2 YFSETQ come from the germline V gene. V lost 4 bases, J lost 2 bases, and 12 bases stayed unmatched.